The source of this T cell receptor (beta chain) is a study of response to subunit inactivated influenza vaccine. CDR3 length equals 17 residues. Trimming took 4 bases from V and 8 from J; bases not matched to a gene: 8. CDR1 is SGHVS and CDR2 is FQNEAQ in the germline V gene. TCRdb re-analysed the RT-PCR reads in MiXCR, keeping a single row per CDR3 protein. The data show 530,000 or so distinct CDR3 sequences, 12% seen once. The rearrangement links TRBV7-8 to TRBJ2-1; 16 bases map to TRBD2. The receptor's source is a man aged 50 or older who received an inactivated influenza vaccine. The material was PBMCs from blood, obtained on the day of vaccination. The CDR3 nucleotides read TGTGCCAGCAGCTCGGGACTAGCGGGGGGGAGTTGGTATGAGCAGTTCTTC. Translation: CASSSGLAGGSWYEQFF.